These 27 T cell receptor beta chains were sequenced from one sample in a study of blood T cell repertoires in COVID-19. Assay: immunoSEQ multiplex PCR; the TCRdb copy retains only in-frame clones and omits some. This repertoire shows 130,000 or so clones, 88% found once; its top ten account for approximately 1.4%. Material for sequencing was peripheral blood. These receptors were taken from a woman aged 55 to 70 with acute or convalescent COVID-19.

The count of this clone is one. The CDR3: CASSEAGQGNTGELFF. CDR3 nucleotide sequence: TGTGCCAGCAGTGAAGCGGGACAGGGCAACACCGGGGAGCTGTTTTTT. The rearrangement links TRBV2 to TRBJ2-2; TRBD1 matches 9 bases. The CDR3 spans 16 residues. Germline V gene sequence: CDR1 SNHLY, CDR2 FYNNEI. The junction had 1 base not matched to a gene; V was cut back by 0 bases and J by 2 bases. The complete variable domain, with remaining parts taken from reference TRBV2 and TRBJ2-2, reads EPEVTQTPSHQVTQMGQEVILRCVPISNHLYFYWYRQILGQKVEFLVSFYNNEISEKSEIFDDQFSVERPDGSNFTLKIRSTKLEDSAMYFCASSEAGQGNTGELFFGEGSRLTVL.

This chain joins TRBV11-3 and TRBJ2-2; D may be TRBD1 (6 bases). V was cut by 5 bases and J by 0 bases, with 10 bases left in between. The CDR3 contains 15 residues. Germline values: CDR1 SGHNT, CDR2 YENEEA. CDR3 coding DNA: TGTGCCAGCAGCGCGACAGGCCCGAACACCGGGGAGCTGTTTTTT. Amino acid sequence: CASSATGPNTGELFF.

The V call is TRBV9, the J call TRBJ1-6; D is perhaps TRBD1 (6 bases). Germline CDR1 is SGDLS and CDR2 is YYNGEE. V was shortened by 3 bases and J by 7 bases, with 20 bases between the two germline ends. The CDR3 loop spans 17 amino acids. The CDR3 loop is CASSAGHRVIRNSPLHF. For the CDR3, the DNA is TGTGCCAGCAGCGCCGGTCACAGGGTCATACGGAATTCACCCCTCCACTTT.

The V and J genes are TRBV5-1 and TRBJ1-4, with 8 positions matching TRBD1. Germline V gene lookup returns CDR1 SGHRS and CDR2 YFSETQ. CDR3 size: 14 residues. The ends lost 2 bases at V and 8 bases at J; junction bases unmatched: 5. The CDR3 loop reads CASSLTGGSEKLFF. The CDR3 DNA reads TGCGCCAGCAGCTTAACAGGGGGATCGGAAAAACTGTTTTTT.

The gene calls are TRBV19 and TRBJ1-5; 7 nucleotides align to TRBD1. With 7 bases clipped from V and 8 bases from J, the junction kept 11 bases outside the gene matches. CDR1 is LNHDA, CDR2 SQIVND, per germline (reference sequence). The CDR3 length is 14 residues. The CDR3 loop is CASTTGQIYEPQHF. CDR3 DNA sequence: TGTGCCAGTACCACGGGACAGATCTACGAGCCCCAGCATTTT.

As concerns this clone: One end of the junction fails to match germline, which may point to a read error. The chain uses TRBV6-5 and TRBJ1-1; D gene unclear. CDR3 length: 10 residues. Per germline, CDR1 MNHEY and CDR2 SVGAGI. Here the CDR3 reads CAAGNTEAFF. The CDR3 coding sequence is TGCGCAGCAGGGAACACTGAAGCTTTCTTT.

In its sample, this clone was seen a few times. The chain combines TRBV5-1 with TRBJ2-7, with 7 bases matching TRBD1. CDR1 SGHRS and CDR2 YFSETQ come from the germline V gene. This CDR3 contains 18 residues. J lost 0 bases, V lost 0 bases, and 12 bases had no gene match. This chain's CDR3 is CASSLGALGQSRSYEQYF. The CDR3 DNA sequence: TGCGCCAGCAGCTTGGGAGCTCTGGGACAGTCACGCTCCTACGAGCAGTACTTC.

This clone was detected once. The genes are TRBV6-5 and TRBJ1-1; D gene unclear. The CDR3 spans 16 residues. Germline V gene lookup returns CDR1 MNHEY and CDR2 SVGAGI. The V end was cut by 3 bases, the J end by 2 bases, with 16 bases between. The CDR3 here is CASSYSSRPVNTEAFF. In nucleotides, the CDR3 is TGTGCCAGCAGTTATAGCTCGAGGCCGGTCAACACTGAAGCTTTCTTT.

This chain links TRBV3-1 (or the pseudogene TRBV3-2) with TRBJ2-1; 9 nucleotides line up with TRBD1. The trim removed 1 base at V and 9 bases at J, leaving 1 base unmatched. CDR3 length: 13 residues. Germline CDR1 is LGHDT and CDR2 is YNNKEL (reference sequence). The CDR3 DNA reads TGTGCCAGCAGCCAAGGGACAGGGGTTGAGCAGTTCTTC. This translates into CASSQGTGVEQFF.

This sequence joins TRBV6-2 or TRBV6-3 and TRBJ1-1; 8 bases are shared with TRBD1. Trimming took 5 bases from V and 4 from J; bases not matched to a gene: 9. Germline assignment: CDR1 MNHEY and CDR2 SVGEGT. The length of the CDR3 is 15 residues. The CDR3 here is CASSDGQGGGTEAFF. Here the CDR3 DNA reads TGTGCCAGCAGTGACGGACAGGGAGGAGGCACTGAAGCTTTCTTT.

The CDR3 DNA reads as TGTGCCAGCAGATCTCTAGCGGGGAAACCGAAATCCTACGAGCAGTACTTC. Translated, it gives CASRSLAGKPKSYEQYF. The chain couples TRBV28 to TRBJ2-7, with 9 bases matching TRBD2. This CDR3 has 17 amino acids. The germline gives CDR1 MDHEN, CDR2 SYDVKM. The V and J ends lost 6 bases and 1 base, in that order; junction bases with no gene match: 13.

This clone turned up a few times. The rearrangement links TRBV6-6 to TRBJ1-5; the match to TRBD1 covers 7 bases. CDR1 MNHNY and CDR2 SVGAGI come from the germline V gene (reference sequence). The trim removed 6 bases at V and 0 bases at J, leaving 2 bases unmatched. The CDR3 has 14 residues. The CDR3 reads CASRQGVSNQPQHF. CDR3 DNA sequence: TGTGCCAGCAGGCAGGGGGTTAGCAATCAGCCCCAGCATTTT.

The genes are TRBV18 and TRBJ1-2; 7 bases line up with TRBD1. Germline CDR1 reads KGHSH; CDR2 reads LQKENI. This CDR3 is built from 13 residues. Losses at the gene ends were 3 bases for V and 6 bases for J; bases not matched to a gene: 4. The CDR3 bases are TGTGCCAGCTCACCGCCGACAGGGCATGGCTACACCTTC. It specifies CASSPPTGHGYTF.

The chain couples TRBV5-4 to TRBJ1-4; 7 bases agree with TRBD1. CDR1 and CDR2 from the germline V gene are SGHNT and YYREEE (reference sequence). The CDR3 length is 15 residues. V gave up 4 bases and J gave up 5 bases; unmatched junction bases: 8. CDR3 in amino acids: CASSRDREENEKLFF. The CDR3 DNA is TGTGCCAGCAGCCGAGACAGGGAGGAGAATGAAAAACTGTTTTTT.

The gene calls are TRBV12-3 or TRBV12-4 and TRBJ1-5; D is uncertain. This CDR3 region has 12 residues. Trimming cost V 7 bases and J 1 base, with 5 bases left between them. CDR3 sequence reads: CASTLSNQPQHF. DNA for the CDR3: TGTGCCAGCACCCTGAGCAATCAGCCCCAGCATTTT.

This sequence joins TRBV2 and TRBJ1-6; 7 nucleotides match TRBD1. After removal of 5 bases from V and 6 bases from J, the junction contained 10 bases not matched to a gene. Germline V lookup: CDR1 SNHLY, CDR2 FYNNEI. There are 16 residues in the CDR3. The CDR3 spells CASSRTGTATNSPLHF. For the CDR3, the DNA is TGTGCCAGCAGTAGAACCGGGACAGCGACTAATTCACCCCTCCACTTT.

This rearrangement joins TRBV19 to TRBJ2-7; D unresolved. V dropped 2 bases and J dropped 5 bases, with 13 bases sitting between them. The CDR3 consists of 14 residues. Germline values: CDR1 LNHDA, CDR2 SQIVND (reference sequence). The CDR3 sequence: CASSIQIRDNEQYF. CDR3 DNA: TGTGCCAGTAGTATACAAATCCGTGACAACGAGCAGTACTTC.

This sequence joins TRBV30 and TRBJ2-2; 9 bases agree with TRBD2. The CDR3 is 15 amino acids. J lost 4 bases, V lost 4 bases, and 7 bases had no gene match. CDR1 and CDR2 from the germline V gene are GTSNPN and SVGIG (reference sequence). CDR3 sequence: CAWMGTSPITGELFF. The DNA for the CDR3 is TGTGCCTGGATGGGGACTAGCCCTATCACCGGGGAGCTGTTTTTT.

The chain combines TRBV10-3 with TRBJ1-3; 8 nucleotides line up with TRBD1. The CDR3 has 15 residues. After removal of 3 bases from V and 8 bases from J, the junction contained 9 bases not matched to a gene. Germline V gene data show CDR1 as ENHRY and CDR2 as SYGVKD. CDR3 coding DNA: TGTGCCATCAGTGACCTAGGACAGGGACGAGACACCATATATTTT. Residues: CAISDLGQGRDTIYF.

The chain is built from TRBV7-2 and TRBJ2-5, with 12 bases aligning to TRBD2. The CDR3 length is 16 residues. Germline V CDR1 and CDR2: SGHTA, FQGNSA. Losses at the gene ends were 5 bases for V and 1 base for J; bases not matched to a gene: 5. The CDR3 loop is CASSRRLAGAQETQYF. The CDR3 DNA reads TGTGCCAGCAGCAGGCGACTAGCGGGGGCCCAAGAGACCCAGTACTTC. Supplemented by reference TRBV7-2 and TRBJ2-5, the full variable domain reads GAGVSQSPSNKVTEKGKDVELRCDPISGHTALYWYRQSLGQGLEFLIYFQGNSAPDKSGLPSDRFSAERTGGSVSTLTIQRTQQEDSAVYLCASSRRLAGAQETQYFGPGTRLLVL.

J is TRBJ1-1 and V is TRBV18; 7 positions match TRBD1. Trimming took 0 bases from V and 1 from J; bases not matched to a gene: 5. Germline V gene lookup returns CDR1 KGHSH and CDR2 LQKENI. CDR3 length equals 16 residues. The CDR3 region has the DNA TGTGCCAGCTCACCACCGTTGGGACAGAGGAACACTGAAGCTTTCTTT. It yields the protein CASSPPLGQRNTEAFF.

The J gene is TRBJ2-3, the V gene TRBV5-1; 7 bases are shared with TRBD2. V shed 0 bases, J shed 15 bases, and the junction held 10 bases outside the gene matches. The germline V gene has CDR1 SGHRS and CDR2 YFSETQ. CDR3 length: 13 amino acids. DNA for the CDR3: TGCGCCAGCAGCTTGGCCGGACGGGGGGACCTTTATTTT. This translates into CASSLAGRGDLYF.

The rearrangement uses TRBV11-2 and TRBJ2-5; D is possibly TRBD2 (5 bases). The CDR3 is 16 amino acids. Between the trimmed V and J ends, which lost 0 bases and 4 bases, there was a span of 15 bases. CDR1 and CDR2 (germline): SGHAT, FQNNGV. DNA of the CDR3: TGTGCCAGCAGCTTAGAGAAATCTAGCTCCCCAGAGACCCAGTACTTC. Its protein product is CASSLEKSSSPETQYF.

The chain has TRBV5-1 and TRBJ1-6; 10 positions match TRBD1. V dropped 5 bases and J dropped 8; count of bases not matched to a gene: 7. The germline V gene has CDR1 SGHRS and CDR2 YFSETQ. The CDR3 length is 15 residues. In DNA form, the CDR3 reads TGCGCCAGCAGACCGACAGGGGGCGTTTATTCACCCCTCCACTTT. Residues: CASRPTGGVYSPLHF.

A single count supports this clone. The chain combines TRBV19 with TRBJ1-4; 7 bases are a match to TRBD1. This CDR3 spans 14 amino acids. The junction had 4 bases not matched to a gene; V was cut back by 5 bases and J by 4 bases. The germline gives CDR1 LNHDA, CDR2 SQIVND (reference sequence). CDR3 sequence reads: CASSSGQINEKLFF. The CDR3 DNA sequence: TGTGCCAGTAGTTCGGGACAGATTAATGAAAAACTGTTTTTT.

The rearrangement links TRBV30 to TRBJ2-7; no definite D call. CDR1 is GTSNPN, CDR2 SVGIG, per germline (reference sequence). The ends were cut back, 2 bases at V and 2 bases at J, with 10 bases in the middle. This CDR3 contains 13 residues. The CDR3 sequence is CAWSRTNPYEQYF. In DNA, the CDR3 is TGTGCCTGGAGTAGAACAAACCCCTACGAGCAGTACTTC.

This chain uses TRBV10-3 with TRBJ2-1; 8 bases fit TRBD2. V lost 10 bases to trimming and J lost 0 bases; unmatched junction nucleotides: 8. The CDR3 totals 15 residues. CDR1 is ENHRY and CDR2 is SYGVKD in the germline V gene. The CDR3 DNA reads TGTGCCACCTCTACGGGGGGGAGCTCCTACAATGAGCAGTTCTTC. Protein: CATSTGGSSYNEQFF.